The clone carrying this T cell receptor beta chain was found a few times. As yet, its antigen is unknown. The length of the CDR3 is 14 residues. Germline-derived CDR1 and CDR2 are SGHDT and YYEEEE. V was trimmed by 0 bases and J by 6 bases, leaving 10 bases between them. These data come from a study of T cells in Graves' hyperthyroidism and ophthalmopathy. Notes on the study in general: Researchers found most expanded thyroid clonotypes above 0.001 in blood as well.

Diagnoses rested on clinical symptoms, serum thyroxine and TRAb, thyroid ultrasound and orbital computed tomography. RNA transcripts were the template for amplifying TCR beta CDR3 regions. In the first-round RT-PCR of the TCR CDR3, the HTBI primer set was used. TCRdb reprocessed the multiplex PCR reads via MiXCR and lists one record per CDR3 protein. The sample carries some 760,000 distinct CDR3 sequences, around 13% recorded once. The specimen sequenced was blood. The TCR was taken from a woman aged 18 to 35 with Graves' hyperthyroidism. The chain has TRBV5-6 and TRBJ2-1, with D perhaps matching TRBD2 (6 bases). For the CDR3, the DNA is TGTGCCAGCAGCTTGGCCGCGGGGCCCAATGAGCAGTTCTTC. This encodes CASSLAAGPNEQFF.